This T cell receptor (beta chain) emerged from a study of control samples from healthy donors and cancer patients. The method was immunoSEQ multiplex PCR; TCRdb's version includes in-frame clones alone and lacks a portion of them. Of some 140,000 clones listed, roughly nine tenths are singletons. The ends were cut back, 5 bases at V and 1 base at J, with 10 bases in the middle. Per germline, CDR1 MNHEY and CDR2 SVGAGI. The CDR3 extends over 14 amino acids. The chain recombines TRBV6-5 with TRBJ2-3, with D possibly matching TRBD2 (6 bases). The receptor was isolated from a woman aged 25 to 39 in good health. The sequenced material came from blood. As DNA, the CDR3 is TGTGCCAGCAGTAGGAGGGAGGGCACAGATACGCAGTATTTT. It specifies CASSRREGTDTQYF.